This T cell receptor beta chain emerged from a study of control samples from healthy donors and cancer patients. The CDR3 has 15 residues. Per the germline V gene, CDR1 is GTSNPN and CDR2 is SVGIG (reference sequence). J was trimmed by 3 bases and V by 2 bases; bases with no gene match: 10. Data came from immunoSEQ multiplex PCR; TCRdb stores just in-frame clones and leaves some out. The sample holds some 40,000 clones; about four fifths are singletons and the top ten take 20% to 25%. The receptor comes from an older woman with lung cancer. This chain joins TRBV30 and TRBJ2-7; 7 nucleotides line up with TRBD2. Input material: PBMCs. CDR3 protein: CAWSPLGAGLYEQYF. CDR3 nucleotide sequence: TGTGCCTGGAGTCCCTTAGGAGCGGGGCTCTACGAGCAGTACTTC.